This T cell receptor (beta chain) was recorded in a study of immune cell composition in non-small cell lung cancer. Whole-study results and caveats: In adenocarcinoma, maximal tumour-associated clone frequency tracked TIL tumour reactivity. Smoking pack-years did not significantly correlate with tumour TCR-beta clonality.

Germline lookup yields CDR1 SGHTA and CDR2 FQGNSA. The CDR3 consists of 17 residues. The V segment lost 0 bases and the J segment 10 bases; nucleotides outside the gene matches: 12. Points on this clone: Its specificity is unknown.

The assay was immunoSEQ multiplex PCR, and TCRdb's table has in-frame clones only and misses some. The profile covers roughly 3,800 clones, with more than 65% appearing a single time and 7% to 8.5% taken by the ten largest. The sample consisted of lung tumor tissue. The chain is built from TRBV7-2 and TRBJ2-1, with 10 bases that match TRBD2. This clonotype originated in a human donor with non-small cell lung cancer. CDR3 sequence reads: CASSLALSSSGGAEQFF. The CDR3 DNA reads TGTGCCAGCAGCTTAGCGCTGTCTTCTAGCGGGGGCGCCGAGCAGTTCTTC. The complete variable domain, with remaining parts taken from reference TRBV7-2 and TRBJ2-1, reads GAGVSQSPSNKVTEKGKDVELRCDPISGHTALYWYRQSLGQGLEFLIYFQGNSAPDKSGLPSDRFSAERTGGSVSTLTIQRTQQEDSAVYLCASSLALSSSGGAEQFFGPGTRLTVL.